This T cell receptor (beta chain) stems from a study of identical twins. The cDNA had a unique molecular identifier and a template-switch universal primer site. Via MiXCR, TCRdb re-called the 5' RACE reads, giving one row per CDR3 protein. The sample gives roughly 500,000 distinct CDR3 sequences, less than 25% of which show up once; approximately 0.95% is in the top ten. This clonotype came up many times. Trimming pared 8 bases from V and 0 bases from J, leaving 14 bases between. The CDR3 covers 13 residues. The V gene's germline CDR1 is DFQATT and CDR2 SNEGSKA (reference sequence). This sample also appeared in a second study, on T cells expressing NK-cell markers. That paper notes: Cells sorted as CD3+CD56+NKG2C+, CD3+CD56+NKG2C- and CD3+CD56-NKG2C+ T cells supplied the TCR beta repertoires.

The V call is TRBV20-1, the J call TRBJ2-7; D unresolved. Sample: CD4+ T cells sorted from blood. The TCR sequence derives from a woman between 18 and 30 years old in good health. The CDR3 DNA reads as TGCAGTATACTACTTAGTAGCTCCTACGAGCAGTACTTC. This sequence encodes CSILLSSSYEQYF.